Listed here are 3 T cell receptor beta chains from one sample, sequenced in a study of response to subunit inactivated influenza vaccine. In TCRdb, the RT-PCR reads were re-called with MiXCR into one record per CDR3 protein. This table holds roughly 670,000 distinct CDR3 sequences, 12% to 15% found once. Specimen: PBMCs from blood, collected about 14 days before vaccination. These receptors were obtained from a man in his fifties or sixties who received an inactivated influenza vaccine.

This chain uses TRBV11-2 with TRBJ2-5; D is uncertain. CDR3 length equals 14 residues. V gave up 3 bases and J gave up 2 bases, with 10 bases separating them. Germline-derived CDR1 and CDR2 are SGHAT and FQNNGV. CDR3 coding DNA: TGTGCCAGCAGCTTTCTTGACAAGCAAGAGACCCAGTACTTC. Its protein is CASSFLDKQETQYF.

This clonotype is a singleton in its sample. The CDR3 sequence is CASSLSGTGVVGELFF. CDR3 in DNA: TGTGCCAGCAGTCTCTCCGGGACAGGGGTAGTCGGGGAGCTGTTTTTT. This chain links TRBV2 with TRBJ2-2, with 10 bases identical to TRBD1. The CDR3 has 16 residues. Per the germline V gene, CDR1 is SNHLY and CDR2 is FYNNEI. The V segment lost 5 bases and the J segment 7 bases; nucleotides outside the gene matches: 10.

V usage is TRBV15 and J usage is TRBJ2-7, with D perhaps matching TRBD1 or TRBD2 (5 bases each). The ends were cut back, 1 base at V and 5 bases at J, with 12 bases in the middle. The CDR3 loop spans 14 amino acids. CDR1 is LNHNV and CDR2 is YYDKDF in the germline V gene (reference sequence). As DNA, the CDR3 is TGTGCCACCAGCAGAGGAGGGGTTGTTGACGAGCAGTACTTC. As protein: CATSRGGVVDEQYF.